A single T cell receptor (beta chain) is shown here with its context. What it recognizes is unknown. The assay was immunoSEQ multiplex PCR, and TCRdb's table has in-frame clones only and misses some. The data show 2 million to 2.5 million clones, more than 80% seen once. This CDR3 is 12 amino acids long. Germline CDR1 SGDLS, CDR2 YYNGEE. Trimming removed 3 bases from V and 8 bases from J, with 10 bases in between. This sample was included in a study of shared clonotypes between healthy human individuals. Findings and limits, study-wide: Since donors were few, the genetic and exposure-history diversity represented was limited.

J is TRBJ2-3 and V is TRBV9; weak D call: TRBD2 (6 bases). This sequence originates from a man aged 18 to 30 in good health. Some clones in this sample may be carry-over from other donors' samples. The source material was naive CD4+ T cells from PBMCs. Specified subset: CD45RA+ positively selected. The CDR3, as DNA: TGTGCCAGCAGCGAACCCGGGGGTACGCAGTATTTT. Its protein product is CASSEPGGTQYF.